This is a list of T cell receptor beta chains from one sample in a study of T cells in Graves' hyperthyroidism and ophthalmopathy. One entry per CDR3 protein, called by TCRdb with MiXCR from the multiplex PCR reads. In the table there are hundreds of thousands of distinct CDR3 sequences, roughly 15% of which are singletons. Material: blood. Receptors originate from a woman aged 25 to 45 with Graves' hyperthyroidism. The CDR3 runs from the conserved cysteine through the conserved F or W. D genes are given only for firm matches. The listing skips clone size in some rows; elsewhere it reads once, few, many or a size class.

CDR3 DNA | CDR3 protein | J gene | clone size | D gene | V gene
TGCAGTGCTACCCTTGGTCCGGGAGTCGCAGAGACCCAGTACTTC | CSATLGPGVAETQYF | TRBJ2-5 | . | . | TRBV20-1
TGTGCCAGCACGAATGCCTACGAGCAGTACTTC | CASTNAYEQYF | TRBJ2-7 | . | . | TRBV7-8
TGTGCCAGCAGCTTATTTGCGGGAGAGACCCAGTACTTC | CASSLFAGETQYF | TRBJ2-5 | few | . | TRBV7-2
TGTGCCAGCAGCTTAATGGGGACCAGCTCCTACGAGCAGTACTTC | CASSLMGTSSYEQYF | TRBJ2-7 | many | . | TRBV7-2
TGTGCCAGCAGCTCTGGGATGGGGACAGATACGCAGTATTTT | CASSSGMGTDTQYF | TRBJ2-3 | few | . | TRBV7-2
TGTGCCAGCATTACCCTAGACGGGGGATCCTATAATTCACCCCTCCACTTT | CASITLDGGSYNSPLHF | TRBJ1-6 | . | . | TRBV28
TGTGCCAGCAGTTTTATCGGGAGCTCCTACAATGAGCAGTTCTTC | CASSFIGSSYNEQFF | TRBJ2-1 | . | . | TRBV12-3/TRBV12-4
TGTGCCAGCAGTTTGACGTCAGGCGCAGAAGCTTTCTTT | CASSLTSGAEAFF | TRBJ1-1 | few | . | TRBV27
TGCAGTGCTAGACGGTCGGAGGAAAAACTGTTTTTT | CSARRSEEKLFF | TRBJ1-4 | few | . | TRBV20-1
TGTGCCAGCAGCCGCAACCACCCAGCCACAGATACGCAGTATTTT | CASSRNHPATDTQYF | TRBJ2-3 | many | . | TRBV28
TGTGCCAGCAGCTTAAACGCGGGAAACATAGATACGCAGTATTTT | CASSLNAGNIDTQYF | TRBJ2-3 | many | . | TRBV7-3
TGTGCCAGCAGTGCTAGACTAGCGGGAGGCTCAGATACGCAGTATTTT | CASSARLAGGSDTQYF | TRBJ2-3 | many | TRBD2 | TRBV28
TGTGCCAGCAGCTTACTGCAGAAACATAATTCACCCCTCCACTTT | CASSLLQKHNSPLHF | TRBJ1-6 | many | . | TRBV7-2
TGTGCCAGCATCCCAGGGGCGGCCTACACTGAAGCTTTCTTT | CASIPGAAYTEAFF | TRBJ1-1 | few | . | TRBV7-9
TGCGCCAGCAGCCAAGACGAGGGGGCCTACGAGCAGTACTTC | CASSQDEGAYEQYF | TRBJ2-7 | few | . | TRBV4-3
TGTGCCAGTAGTATCCGGACAGGTGATGTCTACACCTTC | CASSIRTGDVYTF | TRBJ1-2 | . | TRBD1 | TRBV19
TGTGCCAGCTCACCTCGGACAGTTTCTAGCACAGATACGCAGTATTTT | CASSPRTVSSTDTQYF | TRBJ2-3 | . | . | TRBV18
TGTGCCAGCAGCCCGACTAGCGGGAGGGCCACGAACACCGGGGAGCTGTTTTTT | CASSPTSGRATNTGELFF | TRBJ2-2 | . | TRBD2 | TRBV7-9
TGTGCCAGTACTTTAGGACGGGACATTTCACCCCTCCACTTT | CASTLGRDISPLHF | TRBJ1-6 | . | . | TRBV19
TGTGCCACCAGCCGGATGGGAGACCCTCTAGGGGATGGCTACACCTTC | CATSRMGDPLGDGYTF | TRBJ1-2 | many | . | TRBV15
TGTGCCAGCAGTTTTTCAGGGGGAAACTTATTAGGGGAGACCCAGTACTTC | CASSFSGGNLLGETQYF | TRBJ2-5 | many | TRBD1 | TRBV12-3/TRBV12-4
TGTGCCAGCAGCTCCCCAGGGATCGACTATGGCTACACCTTC | CASSSPGIDYGYTF | TRBJ1-2 | few | . | TRBV6-1
TGTGCCACCAGCGGGGTCCCGCCGGCGGCCACAGATACGCAGTATTTT | CATSGVPPAATDTQYF | TRBJ2-3 | few | . | TRBV15
TGTGCCAGCAGCTTACAAATAAACTATGGCTACACCTTC | CASSLQINYGYTF | TRBJ1-2 | many | . | TRBV7-2
TGTGCCAGCAGCCTGAGGGACAGGGCCAGGCGAGTTAATTCACCCCTCCACTTT | CASSLRDRARRVNSPLHF | TRBJ1-6 | . | TRBD1 | TRBV5-8
TGCAGCGTAGACAGCGGAAATGAGCAGTCCTTC | CSVDSGNEQSF | TRBJ2-1 | . | . | TRBV29-1
TGTGCCAGCAGACGATCTAACACCCAGAGCTCCTACGAGCAGTACTTC | CASRRSNTQSSYEQYF | TRBJ2-7 | . | . | TRBV2
TGCAGTGCTAGAGAGGGAGGGGAACCCAATGAGCAGTTCTTC | CSAREGGEPNEQFF | TRBJ2-1 | many | TRBD2 | TRBV20-1
TGTGCCAGCAGCCAAGGAGGGAATTACGAGCAGTACTTC | CASSQGGNYEQYF | TRBJ2-7 | many | . | TRBV3-1
TGCGCCAGCACCCTGTTGGGTGATAGGGAGCTGTTTTTT | CASTLLGDRELFF | TRBJ2-2 | . | . | TRBV5-1
TGTGCCATTTCCACCACCTACGAGCAGTACTTC | CAISTTYEQYF | TRBJ2-7 | few | . | TRBV28
TGTGCCAGTAGGCAGGGGGTTGATGAGCAGTTCTTC | CASRQGVDEQFF | TRBJ2-1 | once | TRBD1 | TRBV19
TGTGCCAGCAGCTTACATACACTGAACACTGAAGCTTTCTTT | CASSLHTLNTEAFF | TRBJ1-1 | many | . | TRBV7-2
TGTGCCAGCAGTGAACAGGGTGGCTTGGTAGATACGCAGTATTTT | CASSEQGGLVDTQYF | TRBJ2-3 | many | . | TRBV2
TGCGCCAGCAGCCAAGGCGGTGTAGGACTCCAAGAGACCCAGTACTTC | CASSQGGVGLQETQYF | TRBJ2-5 | . | . | TRBV4-1
TGTGCCAGCAGCTTTGTGGGAGGGGGCAATGAGCAGTTCTTC | CASSFVGGGNEQFF | TRBJ2-1 | many | . | TRBV7-9
TGTGCCAGCAGTTACTACCCAGCGGGAGGGAGCTCCTACAATGAGCAGTTCTTC | CASSYYPAGGSSYNEQFF | TRBJ2-1 | few | TRBD2 | TRBV6-8
TGTGCCAGCAGTTTAAAGGGGCGGGAGGCCGAGCAGTACTTC | CASSLKGREAEQYF | TRBJ2-7 | . | TRBD2 | TRBV27
TGTGCCTCTGGTGGAGGTGTGGGCCTCAATCAGCCCCAGCATTTT | CASGGGVGLNQPQHF | TRBJ1-5 | . | . | TRBV28
TGTGCCAGTATGGGGGGGACTAGCGTTTACAATGAGCAGTTCTTC | CASMGGTSVYNEQFF | TRBJ2-1 | . | TRBD2 | TRBV19